This T cell receptor (beta chain) stems from a study of Tregs in tolerant kidney transplant recipients. The overall study: Mixed chimerism was transient after nonmyeloablative marrow transplants from related graft donors.

CD4+CD25+CD127- Tregs, CD4+CD25- non-Tregs, CD4 and CD8 cells were sorted. Method: immunoSEQ multiplex PCR; TCRdb's copy keeps in-frame clones and lacks some. The table records tens of thousands of clones, less than 90% of them present only once. V was pared by 7 bases and J by 0 bases, with 17 bases between. This CDR3 comprises 16 residues. Germline CDR1 and CDR2: SEHNR and FQNEAQ (reference sequence). Study-wide findings and caveats: In tolerant patients, donor-specific Tregs outgrew total Tregs, suggesting antigen-driven expansion.

Worth noting for this clone: The antigen is undetermined.

The chain links TRBV7-9 to TRBJ2-3; D perhaps matches TRBD2 (6 bases). The sample in question was CD4+ T cells from blood, obtained before the transplant. The TCR sequence derives from a human donor who received a combined kidney and bone marrow transplant. CDR3 DNA: TGTGCCAGCACCCCGGGGACTCGAGCTAGCACAGATACGCAGTATTTT. Protein product: CASTPGTRASTDTQYF.